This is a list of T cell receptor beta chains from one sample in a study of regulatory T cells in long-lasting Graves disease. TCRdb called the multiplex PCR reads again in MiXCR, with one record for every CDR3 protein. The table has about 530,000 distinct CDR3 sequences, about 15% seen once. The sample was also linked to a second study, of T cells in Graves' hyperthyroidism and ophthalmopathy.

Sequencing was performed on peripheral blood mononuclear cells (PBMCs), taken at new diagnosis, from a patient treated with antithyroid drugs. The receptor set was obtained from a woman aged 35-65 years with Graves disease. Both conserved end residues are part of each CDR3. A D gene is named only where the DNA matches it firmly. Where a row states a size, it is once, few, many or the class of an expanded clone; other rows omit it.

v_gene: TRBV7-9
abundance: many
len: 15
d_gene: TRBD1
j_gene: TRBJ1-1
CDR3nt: TGTGCCAGCAGCTTAGTGGACAGGGGTGGCACTGAAGCTTTCTTT
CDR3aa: CASSLVDRGGTEAFF

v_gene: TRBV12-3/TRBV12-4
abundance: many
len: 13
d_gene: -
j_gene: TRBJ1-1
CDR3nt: TGTGCCAGCAGTTGGAAGGGGTTCACTGAAGCTTTCTTT
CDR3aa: CASSWKGFTEAFF

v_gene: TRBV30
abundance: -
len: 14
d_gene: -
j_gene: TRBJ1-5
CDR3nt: TGTGCCTGGAGTGTGTCCAGGGAGAGTCAGCCCCAGCATTTT
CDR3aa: CAWSVSRESQPQHF

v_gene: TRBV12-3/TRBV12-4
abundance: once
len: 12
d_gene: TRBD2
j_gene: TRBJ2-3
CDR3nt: TGTGCCAGCAGTTGGGAGGGCTATACGCAGTATTTT
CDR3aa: CASSWEGYTQYF

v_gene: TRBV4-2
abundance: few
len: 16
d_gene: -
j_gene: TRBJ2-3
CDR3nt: TGTGCCAGCAGCCAAGGTATAGAAGGGTTCACAGATACGCAGTATTTT
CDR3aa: CASSQGIEGFTDTQYF

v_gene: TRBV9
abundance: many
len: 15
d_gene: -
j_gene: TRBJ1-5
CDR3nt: TGTGCCAGCAGCGTATATCAGGGTGCCGAGCCGCCCCAGCATTTT
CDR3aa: CASSVYQGAEPPQHF

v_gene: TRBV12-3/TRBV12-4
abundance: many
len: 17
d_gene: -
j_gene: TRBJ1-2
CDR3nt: TGTGCCAGCAGTTTTAGTGTCAGAACTACCTCTAACTATGGCTACACCTTC
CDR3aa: CASSFSVRTTSNYGYTF

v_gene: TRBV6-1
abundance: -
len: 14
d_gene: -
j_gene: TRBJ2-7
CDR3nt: TGTGCCAGCAGTGAATGGGCGGGTTCCTACGAGCAGTACTTC
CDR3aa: CASSEWAGSYEQYF

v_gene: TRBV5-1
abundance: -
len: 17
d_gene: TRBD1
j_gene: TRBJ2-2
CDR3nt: TGCGCCGGCAGCTTTCACCGGGACAGGCCGAACACCGGGGAGCTGTTTTTT
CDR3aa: CAGSFHRDRPNTGELFF

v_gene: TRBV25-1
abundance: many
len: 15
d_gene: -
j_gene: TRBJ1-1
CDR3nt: TGTGCCAGCAGCCCTTACAGAGGGGTTGACACTGAAGCTTTCTTT
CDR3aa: CASSPYRGVDTEAFF

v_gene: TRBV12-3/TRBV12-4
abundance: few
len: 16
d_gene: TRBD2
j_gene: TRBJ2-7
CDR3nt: TGTGCCAGCAGTTTAGAAGCTAGCGGGGGGCAATACGAGCAGTACTTC
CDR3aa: CASSLEASGGQYEQYF

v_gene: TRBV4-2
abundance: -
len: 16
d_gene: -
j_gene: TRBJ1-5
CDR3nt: TGTGCCAGCAGCCAAGATGGGCCAGGAGGCCATCAGCCCCAGCATTTT
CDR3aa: CASSQDGPGGHQPQHF

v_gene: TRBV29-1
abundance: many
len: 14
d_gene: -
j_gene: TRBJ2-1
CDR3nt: TGCAGCGTTGACCAGGGGTCGGTCGGCAATGAGCAGTTCTTC
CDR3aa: CSVDQGSVGNEQFF

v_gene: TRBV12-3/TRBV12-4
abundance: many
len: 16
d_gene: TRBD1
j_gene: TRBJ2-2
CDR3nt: TGTGCCAGCAGTCCCGGGACAGGGGGCATCGTCGGGGAGCTGTTTTTT
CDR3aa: CASSPGTGGIVGELFF

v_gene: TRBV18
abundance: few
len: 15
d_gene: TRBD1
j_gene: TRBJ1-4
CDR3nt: TGTGCCAGCTCACCCTCGACAGGGACGAATGAAAAACTGTTTTTT
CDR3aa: CASSPSTGTNEKLFF

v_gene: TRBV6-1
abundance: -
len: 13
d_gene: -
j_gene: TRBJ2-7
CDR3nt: TGTGCCAGCAGGCGGGACCTAGGGGACGAGCAGTACTTC
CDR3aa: CASRRDLGDEQYF

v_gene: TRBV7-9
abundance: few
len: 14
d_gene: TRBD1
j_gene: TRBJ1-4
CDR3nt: TGTGCCAGCAGTTTGTCAGGGGGCTTTGAAAAACTGTTTTTT
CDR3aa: CASSLSGGFEKLFF

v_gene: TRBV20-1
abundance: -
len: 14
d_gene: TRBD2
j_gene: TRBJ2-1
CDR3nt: TGCAGTGCTAGGGGTTCGACTAGCGACAATGAGCAGTTCTTC
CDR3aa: CSARGSTSDNEQFF

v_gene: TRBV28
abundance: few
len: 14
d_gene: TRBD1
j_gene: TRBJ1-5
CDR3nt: TGTGCCAGCAGTGGGGACAGGGCCTATCAGCCCCAGCATTTT
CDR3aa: CASSGDRAYQPQHF

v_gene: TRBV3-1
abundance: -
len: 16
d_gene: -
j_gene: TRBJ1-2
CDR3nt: TGTGCCAGCAGCCGGTCGTCGGCAGGGTTGAACTATGGCTACACCTTC
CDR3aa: CASSRSSAGLNYGYTF

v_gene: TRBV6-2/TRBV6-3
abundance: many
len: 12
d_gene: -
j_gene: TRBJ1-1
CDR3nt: TGTGCCAGCAGTTACTCGACCGAGGAAGCTTTCTTT
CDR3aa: CASSYSTEEAFF

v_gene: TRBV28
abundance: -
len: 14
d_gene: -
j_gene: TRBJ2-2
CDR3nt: TGTGCCAGCAGGAAGGGGGGATACACCGGGGAGCTGTTTTTT
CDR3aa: CASRKGGYTGELFF

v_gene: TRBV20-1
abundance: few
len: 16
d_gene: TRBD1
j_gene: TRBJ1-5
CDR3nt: TGCAGTGCTAGAGAAGCAGGGGGCTTCAGCAATCAGCCCCAGCATTTT
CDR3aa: CSAREAGGFSNQPQHF

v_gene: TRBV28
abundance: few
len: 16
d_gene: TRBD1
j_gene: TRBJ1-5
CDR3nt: TGTGCCAGCAGAACCCCGGGACAGGGGGCCACTCAGCCCCAGCATTTT
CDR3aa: CASRTPGQGATQPQHF

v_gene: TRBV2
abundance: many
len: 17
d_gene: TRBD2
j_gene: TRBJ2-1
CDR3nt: TGTGCCAGCAGTGCCACACACCGACTAGCGGGGGGTTATGAGCAGTTCTTC
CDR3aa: CASSATHRLAGGYEQFF

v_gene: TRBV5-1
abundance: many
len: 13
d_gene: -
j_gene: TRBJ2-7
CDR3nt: TGCGCCAGCAGCTTAGCCACCTCCTACGAGCAGTACTTC
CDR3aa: CASSLATSYEQYF

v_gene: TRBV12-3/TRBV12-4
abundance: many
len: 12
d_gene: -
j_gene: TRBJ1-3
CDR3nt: TGTGCCAGCAGGAGGGAGGCAAACACCATATATTTT
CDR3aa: CASRREANTIYF

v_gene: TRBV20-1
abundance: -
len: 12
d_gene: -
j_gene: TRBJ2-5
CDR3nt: TGCAGTGCAGGACTACCGCAAGAGACCCAGTACTTC
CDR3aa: CSAGLPQETQYF

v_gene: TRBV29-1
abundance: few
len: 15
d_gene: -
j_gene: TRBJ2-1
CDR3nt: TGCAGCGTCCCGACCAGGGGCAGCCTATACAATGAGCAGTTCTTC
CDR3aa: CSVPTRGSLYNEQFF

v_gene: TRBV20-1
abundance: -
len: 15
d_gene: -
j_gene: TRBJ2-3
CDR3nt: TGCAGTGCTAGAAATCCCATAGTGTGGTCCGATACGCAGTATTTT
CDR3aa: CSARNPIVWSDTQYF

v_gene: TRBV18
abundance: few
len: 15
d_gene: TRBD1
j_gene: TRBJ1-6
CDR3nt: TGTGCCAGCTCAAATGGACAGGGGCGGGATTCACCCCTCCACTTT
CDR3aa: CASSNGQGRDSPLHF

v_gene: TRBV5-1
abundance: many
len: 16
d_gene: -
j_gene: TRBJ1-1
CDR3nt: TGCGCCAGCAGACAGGAGAGGGGTTGGCGGGACACTGAAGCTTTCTTT
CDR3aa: CASRQERGWRDTEAFF